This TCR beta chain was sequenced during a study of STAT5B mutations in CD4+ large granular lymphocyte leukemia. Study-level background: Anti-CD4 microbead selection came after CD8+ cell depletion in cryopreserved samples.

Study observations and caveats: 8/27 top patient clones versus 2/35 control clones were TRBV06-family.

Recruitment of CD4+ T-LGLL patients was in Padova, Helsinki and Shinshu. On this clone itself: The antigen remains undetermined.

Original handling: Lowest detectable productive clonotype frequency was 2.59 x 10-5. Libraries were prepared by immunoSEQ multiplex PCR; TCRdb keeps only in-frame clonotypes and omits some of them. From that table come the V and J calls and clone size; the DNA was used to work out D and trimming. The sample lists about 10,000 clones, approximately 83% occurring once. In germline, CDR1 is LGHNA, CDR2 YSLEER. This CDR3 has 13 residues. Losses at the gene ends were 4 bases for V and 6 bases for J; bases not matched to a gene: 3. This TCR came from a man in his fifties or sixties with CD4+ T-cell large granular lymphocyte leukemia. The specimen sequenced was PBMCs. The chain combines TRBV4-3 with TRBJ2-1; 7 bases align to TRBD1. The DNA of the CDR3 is TGCGCCAGCAGCCCAGGGACAGTCAATGAGCAGTTCTTC. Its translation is CASSPGTVNEQFF.